The present T cell receptor beta chain was sequenced within a study of blood T cells in healthy people across ages. General study points: Roughly linear declines in TCR beta diversity per million T cells occurred with age. The lack of PBMC sorting stopped any conclusive naive versus antigen-experienced comparison.

The sample providers were healthy Caucasian people from Russia, aged roughly 6 to 90. Sample-barcoded 5' priming and a J-beta primer mix drove a second PCR of roughly 6 to 12 cycles. TCRdb redid the calling of the 5' RACE reads with MiXCR, one entry per CDR3 protein. The sample lists 1.5 million to 2 million distinct CDR3 sequences; 39% were seen once. This clonotype was observed a handful of times. Its antigen remains unknown. The sequence came from a human donor in good health. The sequenced material came from blood.

The CDR3 loop reads CASSDRDEPQHF. CDR3 bases: TGTGCCAGCAGTGACCGGGATGAGCCCCAGCATTTT. The V gene is TRBV6-1, the J gene TRBJ1-5; D is unresolved. Per germline, CDR1 MNHNS and CDR2 SASEGT. The CDR3 has 12 residues. The V end was cut by 3 bases, the J end by 8 bases, with 8 bases between.